A single sample gave rise to the 21 T cell receptor beta chains below, sequenced in a study of T cell repertoires in cytomegalovirus infection. TCRdb used MiXCR to reprocess the reads, holding one entry per CDR3 protein. The sample lists about 890,000 distinct CDR3 sequences; 31% were seen once. Their antigen targets remain unknown. The sample here was cultured CD8+ T cells from PBMCs, taken from culture after CMV antigen stimulation. The receptors stem from a human donor in good health (CMV status not recorded). Some clones in this sample may be carry-over from other donors' samples.

This clonotype was detected ten times or more. No conserved phenylalanine or tryptophan ends this CDR3, so it is likely a read error. The DNA is omitted, as the CDR3 cannot be located on it reliably, and the CDR3 follows TCRdb's listing. J is TRBJ1-1 and V is TRBV7-2. Germline V gene lookup returns CDR1 SGHTA and CDR2 FQGNSA. The CDR3 contains 12 residues when both ends are counted. The CDR3 region is CASSLGLVVDLI.

The rearrangement uses TRBV10-3 and TRBJ1-4; TRBD1 aligns across 7 bases. V gave up 6 bases and J gave up 7 bases; unmatched junction bases: 8. The CDR3 is made up of 14 amino acids. The germline V gene has CDR1 ENHRY and CDR2 SYGVKD. This chain's CDR3 is CAIRAGTVGEKLFF. The CDR3 region has the DNA TGTGCCATCAGGGCCGGGACAGTCGGTGAAAAACTGTTTTTT.

This clonotype appeared a few times. V usage is TRBV19 and J usage is TRBJ2-2; D gene uncertain. This CDR3 has 12 residues. Looked up from germline, CDR1 is LNHDA and CDR2 is SQIVND (reference sequence). The ends were cut back, 3 bases at V and 9 bases at J, with 8 bases in the middle. Written as DNA, the CDR3 is TGTGCCAGTAGTATCGGCTCGCGGGAGCTGTTTTTT. Encoded protein: CASSIGSRELFF.

The chain recombines TRBV27 with TRBJ2-2, with unresolved D. V gave up 5 bases and J gave up 5 bases, with 18 bases separating them. Germline-derived CDR1 and CDR2 are MNHEY and SMNVEV (reference sequence). This CDR3 comprises 16 residues. DNA of the CDR3: TGTGCCAGCAGTCCCCTGAGTAGGCTCGAGACCGGGGAGCTGTTTTTT. This sequence encodes CASSPLSRLETGELFF.

The V and J genes are TRBV6-1 and TRBJ2-1; D is undetermined. The CDR3 spans 15 residues. The germline V gene encodes CDR1 MNHNS and CDR2 SASEGT. The V gene lost 6 bases and the J gene lost 0 bases, with 12 bases spanning the gap. DNA of the CDR3: TGTGCCAGCAGGAGAATTGCAAGCTCCTACAATGAGCAGTTCTTC. Translation: CASRRIASSYNEQFF.

This clonotype showed up just a few times. The V and J genes are TRBV24-1 and TRBJ2-6, with TRBD1 matching over 8 bases. This CDR3 is built from 18 residues. J lost 4 bases, V lost 9 bases, and 16 bases had no gene match. Germline loops: CDR1 KGHDR, CDR2 SFDVKD. CDR3 protein: CATGPSRTGWSGANVLTF. The CDR3, as DNA: TGTGCCACCGGCCCCTCCCGGACAGGGTGGTCCGGGGCCAACGTCCTGACTTTC.

The rearrangement uses TRBV6-1 and TRBJ2-7; either TRBD1 or TRBD2 may fit D (5 bases each). V lost 5 bases, J lost 2 bases, and 13 bases lay in between. CDR1 and CDR2 (germline): MNHNS, SASEGT. There are 14 residues in the CDR3. The CDR3: CASSNEPGPYEQYV. Written as DNA, the CDR3 is TGTGCCAGCAGTAACGAGCCGGGGCCCTACGAGCAGTACGTC.

This clonotype showed up many times. This sequence joins TRBV7-6 and TRBJ2-1; 9 bases map to TRBD1. This CDR3 region has 15 residues. The V segment lost 2 bases and the J segment 8 bases; nucleotides outside the gene matches: 7. The germline V gene has CDR1 SGHVS and CDR2 FNYEAQ. The CDR3 protein is CASSLLDRGNDEQFF. CDR3 DNA: TGTGCCAGCAGCTTACTGGACAGGGGTAACGATGAGCAGTTCTTC.

This clonotype was detected ten times or more. The gene calls are TRBV7-6 and TRBJ2-7; D perhaps matches TRBD1 (6 bases). The CDR3 is made up of 13 amino acids. Trimming took off 5 bases at V and 3 bases at J, with 11 bases between the two ends. The germline V gene encodes CDR1 SGHVS and CDR2 FNYEAQ. Here the CDR3 reads CASSPDSGYEQYF. The DNA for the CDR3 is TGTGCCAGCAGCCCGGACAGCGGCTACGAGCAGTACTTC.

This clonotype occurred many times. The chain couples TRBV12-3 or TRBV12-4 to TRBJ2-7; D call uncertain. The CDR3 loop spans 13 amino acids. V gave up 8 bases and J gave up 2 bases, with 13 bases separating them. CDR3 region: CASQESPTYEQYF. CDR3 in DNA: TGTGCCAGCCAGGAGTCACCAACCTACGAGCAGTACTTC.

This clonotype showed up many times. The gene calls are TRBV7-9 and TRBJ1-5; the D gene is possibly TRBD1 (5 bases). This CDR3 is built from 13 residues. Germline-derived CDR1 and CDR2 are SEHNR and FQNEAQ (reference sequence). Trimming shortened V by 5 bases and J by 7 bases, and 12 bases separated the two germline ends. DNA of the CDR3: TGTGCCAGCAGCCTTCAGGGTGCACAGCCCCAGCATTTT. This sequence encodes CASSLQGAQPQHF. Full variable domain (missing parts from reference TRBV7-9 and TRBJ1-5): DTGVSQNPRHKITKRGQNVTFRCDPISEHNRLYWYRQTLGQGPEFLTYFQNEAQLEKSRLLSDRFSAERPKGSFSTLEIQRTEQGDSAMYLCASSLQGAQPQHFGDGTRLSIL.

The J gene is TRBJ2-1, the V gene TRBV6-2 or TRBV6-3; D is uncertain. The CDR3 has 13 amino acids. Deletions cut 5 bases from V and 2 bases from J, with 7 bases between. Germline CDR1 reads MNHEY; CDR2 reads SVGEGT. Here the CDR3 reads CASSSWTYNEQFF. The CDR3, as DNA: TGTGCCAGCAGTAGTTGGACCTACAATGAGCAGTTCTTC.

This chain joins TRBV7-9 and TRBJ1-2, with TRBD1 matching over 7 bases. CDR1 is SEHNR and CDR2 is FQNEAQ in the germline V gene (reference sequence). The trim removed 0 bases at V and 4 bases at J, leaving 5 bases unmatched. The CDR3 runs 15 residues. The CDR3 DNA sequence: TGTGCCAGCAGCTTAGCCCGCGACAGGGTCTATGGCTACACCTTC. This gives the protein CASSLARDRVYGYTF.

The chain carries TRBV5-4 and TRBJ2-2, with unresolved D. Germline assignment: CDR1 SGHNT and CDR2 YYREEE (reference sequence). Trimming stripped 2 bases from V and 1 base from J, with 9 bases between. The CDR3 length is 15 residues. CDR3 DNA: TGTGCCAGCAGCTTCGGGCTAGGGAACACCGGGGAGCTGTTTTTT. Protein: CASSFGLGNTGELFF.

This chain joins TRBV7-9 and TRBJ2-5; D is unclear. The germline gives CDR1 SEHNR, CDR2 FQNEAQ (reference sequence). V was shortened by 2 bases and J by 3 bases, with 10 bases between the two germline ends. The CDR3 is 14 amino acids. This CDR3 is CASSLPTTEETQYF. DNA for the CDR3: TGTGCCAGCAGCTTACCAACGACCGAAGAGACCCAGTACTTC.

The J gene is TRBJ1-2, the V gene TRBV4-2; the D is unclear. Trimming left V 0 bases short and J 6 bases short, with 2 bases between. This CDR3 has 11 residues. The V gene's germline CDR1 is LGHNA and CDR2 YNFKEQ. CDR3 in amino acids: CASSQDNGYTF. CDR3 nucleotides: TGTGCCAGCAGCCAAGACAATGGCTACACCTTC.

The rearrangement uses TRBV7-8 and TRBJ2-2; 13 bases fit TRBD2. CDR1 and CDR2 from the germline V gene are SGHVS and FQNEAQ. The CDR3 consists of 14 residues. The V gene end was trimmed by 6 bases and the J gene end by 6 bases; junction bases not matched to a gene: 1. The CDR3 here is CASRGLAGPGELFF. The CDR3 DNA is TGTGCCAGCAGGGGACTAGCGGGGCCCGGGGAGCTGTTTTTT.

This clonotype was seen only a few times. The chain couples TRBV6-6 to TRBJ2-7; 7 bases fit TRBD2. Germline V gene data show CDR1 as MNHNY and CDR2 as SVGAGI (reference sequence). This CDR3 has 14 amino acids. The ends lost 7 bases at V and 5 bases at J; junction bases unmatched: 11. Written as DNA, the CDR3 is TGTGCCAGCAAGGAGCGGGGTGGTAGCAACGAGCAGTACGTC. Translated, it gives CASKERGGSNEQYV.

This rearrangement joins TRBV7-2 to TRBJ2-7, with D unclear. The CDR3 covers 14 residues. Germline CDR1 is SGHTA and CDR2 is FQGNSA. Trimming left V 1 base short and J 1 base short, with 8 bases between. The CDR3 is CASSLVGRSYEQYV. The CDR3 DNA is TGTGCCAGCAGCTTAGTTGGACGGTCCTACGAGCAGTACGTC.

The chain carries TRBV20-1 and TRBJ2-7, with 11 bases aligning to TRBD2. Germline V CDR1 and CDR2: DFQATT, SNEGSKA (reference sequence). This CDR3 is 13 amino acids long. The trim removed 3 bases at V and 7 bases at J, leaving 5 bases unmatched. The CDR3 sequence is CSARPGLAEEQYV. CDR3 nucleotides: TGCAGTGCTAGGCCGGGACTAGCGGAAGAGCAGTACGTC.

About this clonotype itself: Being one base from a much bigger clone, this may be a read error. The J gene is TRBJ1-4, the V gene TRBV7-6, with D possibly matching TRBD1 (5 bases). In germline, CDR1 is SGHVS, CDR2 FNYEAQ. The CDR3 runs 14 residues. CDR3 nucleotides: TGTGTCAGCAACCCGGGACCCGATAATGAAAAACTGTTTTTT. Protein sequence: CVSNPGPDNEKLFF.